This T cell receptor beta chain is from a study of PD-L1 blockade in urothelial cancer. There are a few counts of this clone. Its matching antigen is unknown. Whole-study findings and limits: Better survival was predicted by below-median pretreatment blood TCR clonality.

Assay used: immunoSEQ multiplex PCR; TCRdb lists only in-frame clones, some missing. The sample shows tens of thousands of clones, 82% of them seen only once. As to time point: peripheral blood 6 weeks after treatment start. The V end lost 0 bases, the J end lost 0 bases, and 12 bases lay between the germline ends. The CDR3 runs to 17 residues. Germline CDR1 and CDR2: LNHDA and SQIVND (reference sequence). The chain links TRBV19 to TRBJ2-1; TRBD1 is a possible D gene (6 bases). This receptor was taken from a man aged 70-80 years with urothelial cancer. The sample here was PBMCs, taken around atezolizumab (anti-PD-L1) treatment. The DNA for the CDR3 is TGTGCCAGTAGTATAGATGGGACAACGAGCTCCTACAATGAGCAGTTCTTC. Its translation: CASSIDGTTSSYNEQFF.